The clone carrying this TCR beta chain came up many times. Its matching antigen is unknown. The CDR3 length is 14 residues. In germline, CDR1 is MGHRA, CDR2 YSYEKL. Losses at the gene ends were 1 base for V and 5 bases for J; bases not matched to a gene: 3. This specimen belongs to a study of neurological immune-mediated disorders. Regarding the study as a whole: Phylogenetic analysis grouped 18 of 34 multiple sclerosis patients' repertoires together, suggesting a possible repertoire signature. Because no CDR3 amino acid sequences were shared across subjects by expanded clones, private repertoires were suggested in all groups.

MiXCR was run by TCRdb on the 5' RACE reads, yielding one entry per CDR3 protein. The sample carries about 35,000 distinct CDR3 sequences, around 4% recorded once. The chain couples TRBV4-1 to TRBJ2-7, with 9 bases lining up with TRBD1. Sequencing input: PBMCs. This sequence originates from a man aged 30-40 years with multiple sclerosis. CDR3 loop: CASSQAQGANEQYF. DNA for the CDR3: TGCGCCAGCAGCCAAGCACAGGGGGCGAACGAGCAGTACTTC.